Each of the 10 T cell receptor beta chains below was sequenced from the same sample in a study of human T cells and chemical hapten exposure. From the RACE reads, TCRdb called clonotypes with MiXCR, one entry per CDR3 protein. This table has about 65,000 distinct CDR3 sequences, roughly 6.1% appearing once. As for time point: healthy volunteer bleed at 6 weeks. Someone pulled total RNA out of unfractionated whole blood. The source material was whole blood. The receptors derive from a female donor in good health. Some clones in this sample may be carry-over from other donors' samples.

This clonotype was counted at least ten times. The chain employs TRBV6-6 and TRBJ1-4; weak D call: TRBD1 (5 bases). With 8 bases removed from V and 8 bases from J, the gap between germline ends came to 12 bases. The CDR3 length is 12 residues. Per germline, CDR1 MNHNY and CDR2 SVGAGI (reference sequence). The CDR3 bases are TGTGCCAGCTTCCAGGGAGGCGAAAAACTGTTTTTT. It codes for CASFQGGEKLFF.

The J gene is TRBJ2-3, the V gene TRBV5-1; the D gene is possibly TRBD2 (5 bases). Trimming removed 0 bases at V and 0 bases at J, with 14 bases between. CDR3 size: 17 residues. Germline V gene sequence: CDR1 SGHRS, CDR2 YFSETQ. CDR3 sequence: CASSLAMTGYSTDTQYF. CDR3 bases: TGCGCCAGCAGCTTGGCCATGACGGGATATAGCACAGATACGCAGTATTTT.

This clonotype occurred a few times. The chain joins TRBV15 to TRBJ1-4; no clear D gene. The CDR3 sequence is 14 residues long. The germline V gene has CDR1 LNHNV and CDR2 YYDKDF (reference sequence). V dropped 6 bases and J dropped 4 bases, with 12 bases sitting between them. CDR3 protein: CATRDSGSNEKLFF. The CDR3 region has the DNA TGTGCCACCAGGGACTCAGGCAGTAATGAAAAACTGTTTTTT.

This clonotype was counted many times. The gene calls are TRBV27 and TRBJ2-2; maybe TRBD1 (5 bases). Trimming shortened V by 3 bases and J by 4 bases, and 12 bases separated the two germline ends. This CDR3 spans 15 amino acids. CDR1 is MNHEY, CDR2 SMNVEV, per germline (reference sequence). CDR3 nucleotide sequence: TGTGCCAGCAGTTTGCGGCAGGGTGGCACCGGGGAGCTGTTTTTT. The encoded protein is CASSLRQGGTGELFF.

This clonotype has at least ten counts. The J gene is TRBJ2-1, the V gene TRBV7-6, with unresolved D. This CDR3 region has 17 residues. The V end was cut by 3 bases, the J end by 2 bases, with 17 bases between. In germline, CDR1 is SGHVS, CDR2 FNYEAQ. The CDR3 sequence: CASSLGTLRSTYNEQFF. The CDR3 DNA sequence: TGTGCCAGCAGCTTGGGTACCTTAAGGAGTACCTACAATGAGCAGTTCTTC.

This clonotype occurred a few times. The rearrangement links TRBV6-6 to TRBJ1-6, with D possibly being TRBD1 (5 bases). The CDR3 has 14 residues. Germline loops: CDR1 MNHNY, CDR2 SVGAGI (reference sequence). V was trimmed by 2 bases and J by 10 bases, leaving 12 bases between them. CDR3 residues: CASSYVRDWSPLHF. CDR3 coding DNA: TGTGCCAGCAGTTACGTCAGGGATTGGTCACCCCTCCACTTT.

This clonotype has ten or more counts. The chain is built from TRBV28 and TRBJ2-3; D might be TRBD2 (5 bases). CDR1 is MDHEN and CDR2 is SYDVKM in the germline V gene. V lost 6 bases and J lost 0, with 16 bases in between. CDR3 length: 16 amino acids. DNA of the CDR3: TGTGCCAGCAGCCTATATGGCGGGTCTAGCACAGATACGCAGTATTTT. Amino acids: CASSLYGGSSTDTQYF.

In this sample, this clonotype turned up a few times. The CDR3 region is CASSLTGGNAYEAFF. CDR3 sequence (DNA): TGTGCCAGCAGTTTAACAGGGGGCAACGCTTATGAAGCTTTCTTT. The chain employs TRBV28 and TRBJ1-1; 9 bases map to TRBD1. Germline loops: CDR1 MDHEN, CDR2 SYDVKM. The CDR3 sequence is 15 residues long. Trimming at V came to 2 bases and at J to 7 bases, leaving 8 bases not matched to a gene.

This clonotype showed up many times. This chain uses TRBV20-1 with TRBJ2-1; tentatively, D is TRBD2 (5 bases). Germline V gene data show CDR1 as DFQATT and CDR2 as SNEGSKA (reference sequence). V was pared by 5 bases and J by 4 bases, with 24 bases between. The CDR3 spans 17 residues. The CDR3 sequence: CSACADNLAHLYNEQFF. CDR3 DNA sequence: TGCAGTGCTTGCGCAGACAATCTAGCTCATCTTTACAATGAGCAGTTCTTC.

With regard to this clonotype: This may be a read error: a much more frequent sequence differs by one nucleotide. DNA for the CDR3: TGTGCCAACAGAGAGCTAGCGGGAGGGAAGGATACGCAGTATTTT. Residues: CANRELAGGKDTQYF. The rearrangement uses TRBV6-5 and TRBJ2-3, with 12 bases aligning to TRBD2. CDR1 MNHEY and CDR2 SVGAGI come from the germline V gene. This CDR3 spans 15 amino acids. The V gene end was trimmed by 10 bases and the J gene end by 6 bases; junction bases not matched to a gene: 11.